Below are 24 T cell receptor beta chains sequenced from a single sample in a study of blood T cell repertoires in COVID-19. Some clones are missing from TCRdb's copy, which holds only in-frame ones; the method was immunoSEQ multiplex PCR. The sample records 140,000 to 150,000 clones, approximately 80% being singletons. Sequencing was done on a sample of PBMCs or T cells enriched from blood (not recorded which). These receptors originate from a woman in her 50s who had recovered from COVID-19.

This clone was found a few times. This chain links TRBV27 with TRBJ1-6, with unresolved D. This CDR3 has 15 residues. Trimming shortened V by 0 bases and J by 5 bases, and 8 bases separated the two germline ends. The germline V gene encodes CDR1 MNHEY and CDR2 SMNVEV (reference sequence). In DNA, the CDR3 is TGTGCCAGCAGTTTATCCGGTATAAATAATTCACCCCTCCACTTT. This gives the protein CASSLSGINNSPLHF.

This clone was seen a single time. The CDR3 region is CASSLRGQANEKLFF. CDR3 DNA sequence: TGTGCCAGCAGCCTAAGGGGGCAGGCTAATGAAAAACTGTTTTTT. V gene TRBV5-4 combines with J gene TRBJ1-4; 7 positions match TRBD1. The V segment lost 4 bases and the J segment 3 bases; nucleotides outside the gene matches: 6. The CDR3 covers 15 residues. The germline V gene encodes CDR1 SGHNT and CDR2 YYREEE (reference sequence).

The rearrangement links TRBV7-2 to TRBJ1-2; possibly TRBD1 for D (6 bases). CDR1 SGHTA and CDR2 FQGNSA come from the germline V gene. This CDR3 is 17 amino acids long. V lost 1 base and J lost 6, with 21 bases in between. The DNA for the CDR3 is TGTGCCAGCAGCTTAGAGATGGGGGTAGGGGGTTGGGATGGCTACACCTTC. This codes for CASSLEMGVGGWDGYTF.

The V gene is TRBV3-1 (or the pseudogene TRBV3-2), the J gene TRBJ2-7; 7 positions agree with TRBD2. This CDR3 is built from 15 residues. V shed 1 base, J shed 6 bases, and the junction held 9 bases outside the gene matches. Germline V CDR1 and CDR2: LGHDT, YNNKEL (reference sequence). CDR3 in amino acids: CASSQGYGGGLEQYF. CDR3 nucleotide sequence: TGTGCCAGCAGCCAAGGGTACGGCGGGGGTCTCGAGCAGTACTTC.

The chain carries TRBV5-4 and TRBJ1-1; a possible D gene is TRBD1 (5 bases). There are 16 residues in the CDR3. The germline V and J ends were trimmed by 3 bases and 0 bases, with 15 bases remaining between them. The germline gives CDR1 SGHNT, CDR2 YYREEE (reference sequence). The CDR3 sequence is CASSSSREGMNTEAFF. The CDR3 DNA follows: TGTGCCAGCAGCTCTTCCAGGGAAGGCATGAACACTGAAGCTTTCTTT.

This chain joins TRBV29-1 and TRBJ1-6, with D maybe TRBD1 (6 bases). Germline V gene sequence: CDR1 SQVTM, CDR2 ANQGSEA. V was trimmed by 6 bases and J by 8 bases, leaving 17 bases between them. The CDR3 sequence is 14 residues long. The CDR3 DNA is TGCAGCGTCATGGACAGCCTGATGGATTCACCCCTCCACTTT. Protein: CSVMDSLMDSPLHF.

The chain has TRBV19 and TRBJ2-1; the match to TRBD2 covers 11 bases. The CDR3 is 13 residues long. J gave up 12 bases and V 3 bases, and 4 bases lay outside the gene matches. In germline, CDR1 is LNHDA, CDR2 SQIVND (reference sequence). CDR3 sequence (DNA): TGTGCCAGTAGTATCCAACTAGCGGGGGTGCAGTTCTTC. Translating gives CASSIQLAGVQFF.

The chain links TRBV27 to TRBJ1-5; possibly TRBD1 for D (5 bases). The germline V gene has CDR1 MNHEY and CDR2 SMNVEV (reference sequence). CDR3 length equals 15 residues. Trimming pared 5 bases from V and 7 bases from J, leaving 18 bases between. The CDR3 DNA follows: TGTGCCAGCAGTCCACCCCAGGGCTCAGGGCAGCCCCAGCATTTT. This encodes CASSPPQGSGQPQHF.

This clone was counted once. At the DNA level, this CDR3 is encoded by other sequences in the same sample as well. This chain joins TRBV28 and TRBJ1-5, with D tentatively TRBD1 (5 bases). This CDR3 region has 14 residues. Looked up from germline, CDR1 is MDHEN and CDR2 is SYDVKM. V lost 6 bases and J lost 3, with 12 bases in between. The CDR3 nucleotides are TGTGCCAGCAGCTCCACAGGCTACAATCAGCCCCAGCATTTT. Its translation: CASSSTGYNQPQHF.

This chain uses TRBV18 with TRBJ1-6, with D hard to call. CDR1 KGHSH and CDR2 LQKENI come from the germline V gene. V was pared by 3 bases and J by 6 bases, with 6 bases between. This CDR3 contains 13 residues. The CDR3 bases are TGTGCCAGCTCACCGGGGAGTAATTCACCCCTCCACTTT. Protein sequence: CASSPGSNSPLHF.

This chain joins TRBV5-1 and TRBJ1-6; 8 bases align to TRBD1. The CDR3 consists of 18 residues. V was pared by 4 bases and J by 8 bases, with 17 bases of the junction left unmatched. In germline, CDR1 is SGHRS, CDR2 YFSETQ. CDR3 amino acids: CASSPQTGPDRGYSPLHF. CDR3 coding DNA: TGCGCCAGCAGCCCCCAGACAGGCCCCGACAGGGGTTATTCACCCCTCCACTTT.

This clone was seen a few times. This chain links TRBV7-9 with TRBJ1-1; D is undetermined. The CDR3 loop spans 13 amino acids. V lost 4 bases, J lost 6 bases, and 12 bases lay in between. The germline V gene encodes CDR1 SEHNR and CDR2 FQNEAQ (reference sequence). CDR3 loop: CASSSMGDSEAFF. The CDR3 DNA reads as TGTGCCAGCAGCTCAATGGGCGATTCTGAAGCTTTCTTT.

The J gene is TRBJ2-5, the V gene TRBV9; maybe TRBD1 (6 bases). V was shortened by 2 bases and J by 0 bases, with 11 bases between the two germline ends. The CDR3 extends over 15 amino acids. CDR1 is SGDLS, CDR2 YYNGEE, per germline. The CDR3 coding sequence is TGTGCCAGCAGCGTGACAGGCTGGTACCAAGAGACCCAGTACTTC. It yields the protein CASSVTGWYQETQYF.

This clone turned up a few times. This chain uses TRBV19 with TRBJ2-3; TRBD1 matches 7 bases. The V gene end was trimmed by 5 bases and the J gene end by 6 bases; junction bases not matched to a gene: 8. This CDR3 is 14 amino acids long. The germline CDR1 and CDR2 sequences are LNHDA and SQIVND (reference sequence). CDR3 coding DNA: TGTGCCAGTAGTGTGGACAGGTTCGCCGATACGCAGTATTTT. Its translation is CASSVDRFADTQYF.

The chain has TRBV6-6 and TRBJ1-6, with D possibly being TRBD1 (6 bases). Between the trimmed V and J ends, which lost 3 bases and 6 bases, there was a span of 9 bases. This CDR3 region has 14 residues. The germline V gene has CDR1 MNHNY and CDR2 SVGAGI (reference sequence). The CDR3, as DNA: TGTGCCAGCAGTTATCAGGGGCGTAATTCACCCCTCCACTTT. It is translated as CASSYQGRNSPLHF.

The gene calls are TRBV5-1 and TRBJ1-1; tentative D call: TRBD1 (5 bases). The CDR3 sequence is 15 residues long. Germline V lookup: CDR1 SGHRS, CDR2 YFSETQ. V lost 4 bases and J lost 0, with 13 bases in between. The DNA for the CDR3 is TGCGCCAGCAGCCTAGGACAAGGCCTGAACACTGAAGCTTTCTTT. Protein: CASSLGQGLNTEAFF.

The V gene is TRBV20-1, the J gene TRBJ1-2; 8 nucleotides match TRBD1. This CDR3 spans 14 amino acids. V shed 3 bases and J 4 bases; nucleotides not matched to a gene: 7. Germline CDR1 reads DFQATT; CDR2 reads SNEGSKA (reference sequence). This CDR3 reads CSASGTGGLYGYTF. The CDR3 nucleotides read TGCAGTGCTAGTGGCACAGGGGGACTCTATGGCTACACCTTC.

This clone appeared a few times. The chain uses TRBV2 and TRBJ1-1; 9 nucleotides agree with TRBD1. CDR3 length: 16 amino acids. Per the germline V gene, CDR1 is SNHLY and CDR2 is FYNNEI. V shed 0 bases and J 3 bases; nucleotides not matched to a gene: 5. In DNA form, the CDR3 reads TGTGCCAGCAGTGAAGCTAGGACAGGGGATGACACTGAAGCTTTCTTT. Translating it yields CASSEARTGDDTEAFF.

This clone was detected only once. The CDR3 reads CASSSTDSPLHF. The CDR3 nucleotides read TGTGCCAGCAGCTCGACAGATTCACCCCTCCACTTT. V is TRBV7-8 and J is TRBJ1-6, with D perhaps matching TRBD1 (5 bases). The V end was cut by 4 bases, the J end by 8 bases, with 6 bases between. Germline CDR1 reads SGHVS; CDR2 reads FQNEAQ. The CDR3 totals 12 residues.

The chain is built from TRBV10-2 and TRBJ2-1; 8 nucleotides match TRBD2. From germline, CDR1 is WSHSY and CDR2 SAAADI. V gave up 6 bases and J gave up 0 bases; unmatched junction bases: 4. The CDR3 is 15 amino acids. In DNA form, the CDR3 reads TGCGCCAGCAGACTCGGGGGGGGCTCCTACAATGAGCAGTTCTTC. Protein sequence: CASRLGGGSYNEQFF.

The V call is TRBV14, the J call TRBJ2-2; TRBD1 aligns across 7 bases. This CDR3 is 13 amino acids long. The V segment lost 6 bases and the J segment 4 bases; nucleotides outside the gene matches: 2. Germline V lookup: CDR1 SGHDN, CDR2 FVKESK. The CDR3 sequence is CASRQGRTGELFF. CDR3 DNA sequence: TGTGCCAGCAGACAGGGGCGCACCGGGGAGCTGTTTTTT.

This clone was detected a few times. The chain couples TRBV24-1 to TRBJ2-3; D ambiguous. V gave up 0 bases and J gave up 2 bases, with 8 bases separating them. The CDR3 is 15 amino acids. Germline V gene lookup returns CDR1 KGHDR and CDR2 SFDVKD. CDR3 amino acids: CATSDLRSPTDTQYF. The CDR3 DNA reads as TGTGCCACCAGTGATTTGCGGAGTCCCACAGATACGCAGTATTTT.

The chain couples TRBV27 to TRBJ1-5; the match to TRBD1 covers 7 bases. CDR1 is MNHEY and CDR2 is SMNVEV in the germline V gene (reference sequence). The junction had 15 bases not matched to a gene; V was cut back by 8 bases and J by 2 bases. This CDR3 region has 17 residues. The chain's CDR3 is CASSEDRRIYGNQPQHF. The CDR3 DNA sequence: TGTGCCAGCTCTGAGGACAGGAGAATTTATGGCAATCAGCCCCAGCATTTT.

The chain combines TRBV6-1 with TRBJ1-4; no definite D call. Trimming removed 0 bases from V and 3 bases from J, with 14 bases in between. Germline loops: CDR1 MNHNS, CDR2 SASEGT. The length of the CDR3 is 17 residues. The CDR3 nucleotides read TGTGCCAGCAGTGAAGCCCGAGGGAGTACGGCTAATGAAAAACTGTTTTTT. Protein product: CASSEARGSTANEKLFF.